In its sample, the clone carrying this T cell receptor beta chain was seen many times. Its antigen is unidentified. The data are from a study of identical twins. V lost 4 bases and J lost 4; bases outside the gene matches: 6. The germline V gene encodes CDR1 SGHDN and CDR2 FVKESK. CDR3 length equals 15 residues. Whole-study results and caveats: Twins' excess sharing was less marked for out-of-frame beta sequences. Low generation probability was overrepresented in out-of-frame alpha sequences shared by twins.

TCRdb redid the calling of the 5' RACE reads with MiXCR, one entry per CDR3 protein. The sample contains roughly 230,000 distinct CDR3 sequences, about 8.3% of which appear only once. These data also featured in a second study, about yellow fever vaccine responses in identical twins.

Sequenced material: CD8+ T cells sorted from blood. V gene TRBV14 combines with J gene TRBJ1-4, with TRBD1 identical over 7 bases. The sequence derives from a woman between 18 and 29 years old in good health. CDR3 DNA sequence: TGTGCCAGCAGCCCCCGGGACAGCCTTAATGAAAAACTGTTTTTT. It translates to CASSPRDSLNEKLFF.